This T cell receptor beta chain was captured in a study of T cell repertoires in cytomegalovirus infection. On the study more broadly: The public TCR beta signatures pointed to both CMV infection and matching HLA type. Findings of the study overall: HLA-C-restricted CMV-specific TCR beta clonotypes were dominant in the ex vivo response.

TCRdb analysed the reads with MiXCR anew, one entry per CDR3 protein. The sample consists of 200,000 to 300,000 distinct CDR3 sequences, approximately 13% of them appearing once. The table lists this clonotype with many counts. Its antigen is still unknown. The V and J ends lost 5 bases and 4 bases, in that order; junction bases with no gene match: 10. The CDR3 consists of 15 residues. Germline V gene lookup returns CDR1 SGHTA and CDR2 FQGNSA. The sample consisted of PBMCs. The sequence came from a human donor in good health (CMV status not recorded). Some clones in this sample may be carry-over from other donors' samples. This chain joins TRBV7-2 and TRBJ2-5; 7 nucleotides match TRBD2. CDR3 loop: CASSLGLGFTETQYF. The CDR3 DNA follows: TGTGCCAGCAGCCTAGGACTAGGCTTCACAGAGACCCAGTACTTC.